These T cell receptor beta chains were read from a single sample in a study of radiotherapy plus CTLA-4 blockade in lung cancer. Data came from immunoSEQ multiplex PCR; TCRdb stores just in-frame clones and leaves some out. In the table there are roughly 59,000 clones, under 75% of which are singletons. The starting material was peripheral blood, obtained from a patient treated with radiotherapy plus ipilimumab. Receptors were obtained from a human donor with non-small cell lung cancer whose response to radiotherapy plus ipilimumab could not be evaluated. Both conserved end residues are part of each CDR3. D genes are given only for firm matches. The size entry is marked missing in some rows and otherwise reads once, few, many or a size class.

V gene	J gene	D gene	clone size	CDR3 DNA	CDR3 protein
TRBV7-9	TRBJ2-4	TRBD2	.	TGTGCCAGCAGCTCGGGGACTAGCGGGAGCGGGATAAACATTCAGTACTTC	CASSSGTSGSGINIQYF
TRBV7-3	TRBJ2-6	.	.	TGTGCCAGCAGCCCGCACCAAGGGGTCCCCTCTGGGGCCAACGTCCTGACTTTC	CASSPHQGVPSGANVLTF
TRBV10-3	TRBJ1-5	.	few	TGTGCCATCAAGGGAGCGGGAAATTCCCAGCCCCAGCATTTT	CAIKGAGNSQPQHF
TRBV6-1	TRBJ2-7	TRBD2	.	TGTGCCAGCAGCCTTGGACTAGCGGGCTACGAGCAGTACTTC	CASSLGLAGYEQYF
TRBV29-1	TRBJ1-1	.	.	TGCAGCGGGGAGACAGGAGGTAACACTGAAGCTTTCTTT	CSGETGGNTEAFF
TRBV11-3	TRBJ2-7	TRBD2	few	TGTGCCAGCAGCTCCCCCTTAGCGGGAGAGTCTGACGAGCAGTACTTC	CASSSPLAGESDEQYF
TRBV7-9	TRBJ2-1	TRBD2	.	TGTGCCAGCAGCTACAGAAAGGGCAGGTTAGCGGGAGAGGATGAGCAGTTCTTC	CASSYRKGRLAGEDEQFF
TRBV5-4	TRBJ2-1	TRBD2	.	TGTGCCAGCAGCTCCGCGGGAGAGGCGAATGAGCAGTTCTTC	CASSSAGEANEQFF
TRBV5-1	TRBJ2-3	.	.	TGCGCCAGCAGCTTAATGTACAGCCCTCCGGATACGCAGTATTTT	CASSLMYSPPDTQYF
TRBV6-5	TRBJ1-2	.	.	TGTGCCAGCAGTTACGACACCGGGGAGGGCTATGGCTACACCTTC	CASSYDTGEGYGYTF
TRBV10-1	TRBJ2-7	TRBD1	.	TGCGCCAGCAGTGGACCCGTCCTTCCGGGACAGCCATACGAGCAGTACTTC	CASSGPVLPGQPYEQYF
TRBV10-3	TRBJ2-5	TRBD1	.	TGTGCCATCAGTTGGGGACAGCAACAAGAGACCCAGTACTTC	CAISWGQQQETQYF
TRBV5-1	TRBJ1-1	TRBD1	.	TGCGCCAGCAGCTTGGGTACAGGGGGCACTGAAGCTTTCTTT	CASSLGTGGTEAFF
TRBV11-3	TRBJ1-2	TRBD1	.	TGTGCCAGCAGCGTAGGACAGGTTGCTAACTATGGCTACACCTTC	CASSVGQVANYGYTF
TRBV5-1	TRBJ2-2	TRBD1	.	TGCGCCAGCAGGCCGGGACAGGGAACGGGCGGGGAGCTGTTTTTT	CASRPGQGTGGELFF
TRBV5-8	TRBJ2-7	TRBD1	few	TGTGCCAGCAGCTTGGCCGGGACAGCGACCTACGAGCAGTACTTC	CASSLAGTATYEQYF
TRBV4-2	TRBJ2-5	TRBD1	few	TGTGCCAGCAGCCCGGGGACAGGTTGGGAGACCCAGTACTTC	CASSPGTGWETQYF
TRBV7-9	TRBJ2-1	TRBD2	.	TGTGCCAGCAGCTTATTCGGCGGGGGGGGCAATGAGCAGTTCTTC	CASSLFGGGGNEQFF
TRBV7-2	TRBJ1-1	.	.	TGTGCCAGCAGCTCGTCAATAGCGAACACTGAAGCTTTCTTT	CASSSSIANTEAFF
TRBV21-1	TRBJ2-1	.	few	TGTGCCAGCAGAAATCTACCCCATGAGCAGTTCTTC	CASRNLPHEQFF
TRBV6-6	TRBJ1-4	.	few	TGTGCCAGCAGGCGGGGAATTGGCGAAAAACTGTTTTTT	CASRRGIGEKLFF
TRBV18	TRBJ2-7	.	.	TGTGCCAGCTCACCGGAGAGACAGTGGGTGGGAGAGCAGTACTTC	CASSPERQWVGEQYF
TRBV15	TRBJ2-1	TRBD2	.	TGTGCCACCAGCATTCGTTCTTGGCTTACTAGCGGGTTCAGCTCCTACAATGAGCAGTTCTTC	CATSIRSWLTSGFSSYNEQFF
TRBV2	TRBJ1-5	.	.	TGTGCCAGCAGCTCTGACAGGTCACTTTATCAGCCCCAGCATTTT	CASSSDRSLYQPQHF
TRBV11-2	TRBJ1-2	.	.	TGTGCCAGCAGCTTAGATGGGCCCACGAGCTACACCTTC	CASSLDGPTSYTF
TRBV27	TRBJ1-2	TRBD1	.	TGTGCCAGCAGTTTTAGGGGACAGGGGGCGGAGAGGTATGGCTACACCTTC	CASSFRGQGAERYGYTF
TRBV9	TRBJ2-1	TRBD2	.	TGTGCCAGCAGCGTTCAAGGGGCTAGCGGGGGGCTGGATGAGCAGTTCTTC	CASSVQGASGGLDEQFF
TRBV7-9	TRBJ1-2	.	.	TGTGCCAGCAGCCACGAAACAGGGTTGGGAGGCTACACCTTC	CASSHETGLGGYTF
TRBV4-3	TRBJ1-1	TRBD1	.	TGCGCCAGCAGCTTGGGACAGCCGAACACTGAAGCTTTCTTT	CASSLGQPNTEAFF
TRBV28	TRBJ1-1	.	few	TGTGCCAGCAGTCGGGCCCCTGGGGGGGAGGGATCTGAAGCTTTCTTT	CASSRAPGGEGSEAFF
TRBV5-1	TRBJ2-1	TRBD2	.	TGCGCCAGCAGCCGTAGCGGGAGGGCCGAGAATGAGCAGTTCTTC	CASSRSGRAENEQFF
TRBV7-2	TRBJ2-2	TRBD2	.	TGTGCCAGCAGCTTTCGGACTAGCGGGGGAGCGAACACCGGGGAGCTGTTTTTT	CASSFRTSGGANTGELFF
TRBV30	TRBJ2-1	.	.	TGTGCCTGGAGTTCTAATACAGGGACCTACAATGATAAGCAGTTCTTC	CAWSSNTGTYNDKQFF
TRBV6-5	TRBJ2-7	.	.	TGTGCCAGCAGTGGGGGCTTAAGCTCCTACGAGCAGTACTTC	CASSGGLSSYEQYF
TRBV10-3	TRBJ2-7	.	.	TGTGCCATCAGTGACACTATTCGGAACGAGCAGTACTTC	CAISDTIRNEQYF
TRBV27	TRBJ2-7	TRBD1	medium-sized	TGTGCCAGCAGGGGGGACAGGGGGCCTGGCGAGCAGTACTTC	CASRGDRGPGEQYF
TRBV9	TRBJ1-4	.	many	TGTGCCAGCAGCCCCGGACAGAGGGAGTTAGATGAAAAACTGTTTTTT	CASSPGQRELDEKLFF
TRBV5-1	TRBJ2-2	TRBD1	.	TGCGCCAGCAGCTTGGTAGACAGGGTTTACACCGGGGAGCTGTTTTTT	CASSLVDRVYTGELFF